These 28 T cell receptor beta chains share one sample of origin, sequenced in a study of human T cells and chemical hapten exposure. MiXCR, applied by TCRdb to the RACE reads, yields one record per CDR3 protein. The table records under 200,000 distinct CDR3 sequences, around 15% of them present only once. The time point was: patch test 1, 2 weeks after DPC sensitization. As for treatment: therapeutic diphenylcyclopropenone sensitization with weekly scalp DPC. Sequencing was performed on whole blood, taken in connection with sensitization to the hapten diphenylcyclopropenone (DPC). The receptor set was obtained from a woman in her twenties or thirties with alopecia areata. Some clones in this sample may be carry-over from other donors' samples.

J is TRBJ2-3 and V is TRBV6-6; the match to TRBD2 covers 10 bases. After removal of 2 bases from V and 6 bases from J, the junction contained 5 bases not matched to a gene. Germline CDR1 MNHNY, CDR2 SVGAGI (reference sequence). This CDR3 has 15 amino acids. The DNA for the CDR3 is TGTGCCAGCAGTTACACAAGCGGGGGGGCGGATACGCAGTATTTT. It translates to CASSYTSGGADTQYF.

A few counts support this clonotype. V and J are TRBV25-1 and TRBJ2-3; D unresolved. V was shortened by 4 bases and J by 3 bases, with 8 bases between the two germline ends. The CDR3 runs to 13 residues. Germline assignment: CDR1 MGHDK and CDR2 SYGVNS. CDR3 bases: TGTGCCAGCAGTGTCCCGGGTACAGATACGCAGTATTTT. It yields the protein CASSVPGTDTQYF.

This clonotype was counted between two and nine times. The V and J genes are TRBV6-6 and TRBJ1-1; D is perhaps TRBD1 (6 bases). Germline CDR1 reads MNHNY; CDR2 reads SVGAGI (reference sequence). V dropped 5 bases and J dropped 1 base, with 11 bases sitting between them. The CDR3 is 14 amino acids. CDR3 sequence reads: CASSTTDRNTEAFF. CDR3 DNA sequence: TGTGCCAGCAGTACCACGGACAGGAACACTGAAGCTTTCTTT.

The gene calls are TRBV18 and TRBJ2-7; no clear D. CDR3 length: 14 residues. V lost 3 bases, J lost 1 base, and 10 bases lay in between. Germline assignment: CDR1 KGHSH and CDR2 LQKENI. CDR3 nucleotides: TGTGCCAGCTCACCTAACGCGGATTCCTACGAGCAGTACTTC. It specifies CASSPNADSYEQYF.

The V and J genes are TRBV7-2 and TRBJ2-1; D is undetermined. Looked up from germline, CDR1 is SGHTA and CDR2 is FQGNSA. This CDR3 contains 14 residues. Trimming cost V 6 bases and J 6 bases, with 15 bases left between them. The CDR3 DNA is TGTGCCAGCAGTTGGACCCCTGGCATCAATGAGCAGTTCTTC. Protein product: CASSWTPGINEQFF.

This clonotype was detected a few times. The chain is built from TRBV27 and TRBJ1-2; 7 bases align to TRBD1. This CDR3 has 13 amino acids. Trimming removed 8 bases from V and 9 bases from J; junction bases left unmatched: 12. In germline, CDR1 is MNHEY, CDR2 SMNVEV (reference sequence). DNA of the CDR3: TGTGCCAGCGTAGACAGGGTTTTAAGTCGCTACACCTTC. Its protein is CASVDRVLSRYTF.

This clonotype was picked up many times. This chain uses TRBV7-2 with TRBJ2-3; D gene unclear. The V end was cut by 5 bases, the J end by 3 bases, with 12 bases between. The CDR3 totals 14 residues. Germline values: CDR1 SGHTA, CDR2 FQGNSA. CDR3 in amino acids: CASSPGTVTDTQYF. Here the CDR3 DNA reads TGTGCCAGCAGCCCAGGTACAGTGACAGATACGCAGTATTTT. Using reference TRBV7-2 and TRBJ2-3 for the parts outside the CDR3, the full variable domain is GAGVSQSPSNKVTEKGKDVELRCDPISGHTALYWYRQSLGQGLEFLIYFQGNSAPDKSGLPSDRFSAERTGGSVSTLTIQRTQQEDSAVYLCASSPGTVTDTQYFGPGTRLTVL.

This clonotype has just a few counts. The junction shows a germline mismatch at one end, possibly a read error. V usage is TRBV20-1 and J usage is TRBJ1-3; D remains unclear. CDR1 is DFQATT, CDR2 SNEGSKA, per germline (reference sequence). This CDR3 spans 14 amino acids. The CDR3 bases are TGCAGTGCTATGGAGGATCCAGCTGGGAACACCATATATTTT. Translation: CSAMEDPAGNTIYF.

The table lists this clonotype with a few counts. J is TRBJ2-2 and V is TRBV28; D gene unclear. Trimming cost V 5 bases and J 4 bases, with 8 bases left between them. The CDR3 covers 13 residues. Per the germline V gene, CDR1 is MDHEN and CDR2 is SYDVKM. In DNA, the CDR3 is TGTGCCAGCAGTATTCTGCCCACCGGGGAGCTGTTTTTT. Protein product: CASSILPTGELFF.

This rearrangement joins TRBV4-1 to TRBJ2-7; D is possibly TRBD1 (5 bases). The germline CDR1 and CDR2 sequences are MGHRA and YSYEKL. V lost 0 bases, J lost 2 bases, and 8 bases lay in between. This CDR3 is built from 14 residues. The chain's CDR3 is CASSQDPGPYEQYF. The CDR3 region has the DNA TGCGCCAGCAGCCAAGACCCAGGGCCCTACGAGCAGTACTTC.

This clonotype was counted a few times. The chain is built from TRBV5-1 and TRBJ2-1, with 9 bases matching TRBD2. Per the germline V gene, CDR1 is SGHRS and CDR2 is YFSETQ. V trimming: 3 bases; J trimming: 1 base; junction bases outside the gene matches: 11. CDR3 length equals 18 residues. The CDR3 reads CASSSLLAREGSYNEQFF. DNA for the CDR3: TGCGCCAGCAGCTCCCTTCTAGCGCGGGAGGGGTCCTACAATGAGCAGTTCTTC.

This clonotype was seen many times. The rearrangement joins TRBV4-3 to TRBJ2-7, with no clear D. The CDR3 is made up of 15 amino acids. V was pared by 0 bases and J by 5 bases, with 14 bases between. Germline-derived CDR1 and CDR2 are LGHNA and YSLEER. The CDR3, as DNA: TGCGCCAGCAGCCAAGAATTAGTACAGTCCCACGAGCAGTACTTC. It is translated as CASSQELVQSHEQYF.

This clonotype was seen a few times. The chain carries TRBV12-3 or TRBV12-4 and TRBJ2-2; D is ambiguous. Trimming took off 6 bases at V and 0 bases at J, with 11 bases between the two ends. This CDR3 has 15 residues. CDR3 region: CASSPQAANTGELFF. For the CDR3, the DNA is TGTGCCAGCAGCCCCCAGGCAGCGAACACCGGGGAGCTGTTTTTT.

CDR3 bases: TGTGCCACGCGCCCAGCGGGCCCGCAGGAGCTGTTTTTT. Its protein is CATRPAGPQELFF. The chain links TRBV7-8 to TRBJ2-2; possible D gene TRBD2, 6 bases. CDR1 and CDR2 (germline): SGHVS, FQNEAQ. CDR3 length: 13 residues. Trimming removed 10 bases at V and 10 bases at J, with 19 bases between.

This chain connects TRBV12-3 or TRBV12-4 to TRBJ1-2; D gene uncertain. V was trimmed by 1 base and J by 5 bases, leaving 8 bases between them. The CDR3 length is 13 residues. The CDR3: CASSLGDPYGYTF. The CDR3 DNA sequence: TGTGCCAGCAGTTTAGGGGATCCTTATGGCTACACCTTC.

Written as DNA, the CDR3 is TGTGCCAGCAAGAGGCGCGGGGAGCTGTTTTTT. Translated, it gives CASKRRGELFF. The rearrangement links TRBV6-5 to TRBJ2-2; D is ambiguous. V lost 7 bases and J 7 bases, leaving 7 bases between the germline ends. The CDR3 is made up of 11 amino acids. Germline CDR1 is MNHEY and CDR2 is SVGAGI.

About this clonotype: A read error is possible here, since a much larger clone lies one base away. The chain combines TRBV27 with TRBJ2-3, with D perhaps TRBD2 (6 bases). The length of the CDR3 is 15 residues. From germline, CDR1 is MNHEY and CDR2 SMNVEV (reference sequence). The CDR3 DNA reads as TGTGCCAGCAGTTTGGGACTCGCCTTCACATATACGCAGTATTTT. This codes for CASSLGLAFTYTQYF.

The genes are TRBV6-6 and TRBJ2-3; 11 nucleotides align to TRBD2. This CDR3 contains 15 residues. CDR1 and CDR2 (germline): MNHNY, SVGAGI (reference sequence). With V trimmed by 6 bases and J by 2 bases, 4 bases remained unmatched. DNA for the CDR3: TGTGCCAGCAGCGGGACTAGCGGTTACACAGATACGCAGTATTTT. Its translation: CASSGTSGYTDTQYF.

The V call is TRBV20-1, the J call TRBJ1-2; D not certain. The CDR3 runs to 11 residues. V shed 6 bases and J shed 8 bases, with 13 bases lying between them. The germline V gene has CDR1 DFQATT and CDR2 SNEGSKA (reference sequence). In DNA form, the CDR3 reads TGCAGTGCAGAGGACCGAAAGGGCTACACCTTC. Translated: CSAEDRKGYTF.

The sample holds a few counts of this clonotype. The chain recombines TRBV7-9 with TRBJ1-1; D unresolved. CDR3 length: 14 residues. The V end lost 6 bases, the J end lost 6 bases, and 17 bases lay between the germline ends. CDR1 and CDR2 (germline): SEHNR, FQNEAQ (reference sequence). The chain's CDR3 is CASRAREPIAEAFF. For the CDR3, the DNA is TGTGCCAGCAGGGCGAGAGAACCCATCGCTGAAGCTTTCTTT.

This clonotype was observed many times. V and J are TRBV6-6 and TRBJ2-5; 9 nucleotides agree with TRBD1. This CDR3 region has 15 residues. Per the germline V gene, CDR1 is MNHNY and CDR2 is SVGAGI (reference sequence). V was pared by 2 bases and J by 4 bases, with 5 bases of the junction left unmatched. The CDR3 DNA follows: TGTGCCAGCAGTTACCGACAGGACAGGGGAGAGACCCAGTACTTC. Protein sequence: CASSYRQDRGETQYF.

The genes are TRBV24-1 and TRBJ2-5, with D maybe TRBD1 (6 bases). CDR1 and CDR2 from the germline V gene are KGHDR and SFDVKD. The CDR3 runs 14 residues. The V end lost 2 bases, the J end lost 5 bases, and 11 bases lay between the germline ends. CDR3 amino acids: CATSDSPGVETQYF. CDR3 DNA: TGTGCCACCAGTGATTCCCCAGGGGTGGAGACCCAGTACTTC.

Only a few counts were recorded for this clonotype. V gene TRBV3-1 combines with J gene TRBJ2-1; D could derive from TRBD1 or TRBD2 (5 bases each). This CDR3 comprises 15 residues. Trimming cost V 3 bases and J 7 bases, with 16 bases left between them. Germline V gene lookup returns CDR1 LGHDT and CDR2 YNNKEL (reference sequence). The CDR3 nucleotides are TGTGCCAGCAGCCAGGGGCAGGGAGTACGGAATGAGCAGTTCTTC. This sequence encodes CASSQGQGVRNEQFF.

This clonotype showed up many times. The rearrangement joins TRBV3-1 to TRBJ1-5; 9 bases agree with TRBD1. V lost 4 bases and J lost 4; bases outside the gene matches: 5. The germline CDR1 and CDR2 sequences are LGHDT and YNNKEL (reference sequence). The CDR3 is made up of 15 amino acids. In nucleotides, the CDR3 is TGTGCCAGCAGCCGGGACAGGGCGGAGAATCAGCCCCAGCATTTT. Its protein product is CASSRDRAENQPQHF.

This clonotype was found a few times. The CDR3 bases are TGCAGTGCTAGAGATATGGCTAAGGGGTCTGAAGCTTTCTTT. It translates to CSARDMAKGSEAFF. The chain links TRBV20-1 to TRBJ1-1, with D perhaps TRBD1 (5 bases). The CDR3 loop spans 14 amino acids. V was clipped by 0 bases and J by 6 bases, with 14 bases between them. Germline V lookup: CDR1 DFQATT, CDR2 SNEGSKA (reference sequence).

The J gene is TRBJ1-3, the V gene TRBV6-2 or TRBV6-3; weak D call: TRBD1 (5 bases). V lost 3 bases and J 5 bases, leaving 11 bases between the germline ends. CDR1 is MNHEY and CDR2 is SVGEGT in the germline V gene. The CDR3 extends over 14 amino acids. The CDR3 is CASSYARGRNTIYF. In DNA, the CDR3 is TGTGCCAGCAGTTATGCCCGGGGACGAAACACCATATATTTT.

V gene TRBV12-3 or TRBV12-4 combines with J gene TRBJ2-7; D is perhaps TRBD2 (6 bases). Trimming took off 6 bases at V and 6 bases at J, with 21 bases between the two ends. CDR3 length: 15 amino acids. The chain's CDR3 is CASSPRSGVRPEQYF. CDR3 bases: TGTGCCAGCAGCCCCCGCTCGGGAGTAAGGCCCGAGCAGTACTTC.

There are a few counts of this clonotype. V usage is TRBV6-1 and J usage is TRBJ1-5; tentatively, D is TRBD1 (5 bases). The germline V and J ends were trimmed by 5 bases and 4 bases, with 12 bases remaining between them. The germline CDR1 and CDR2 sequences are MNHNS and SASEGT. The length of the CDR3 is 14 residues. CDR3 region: CASSRGSYNQPQHF. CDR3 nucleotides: TGTGCCAGCAGTAGGGGCTCATATAATCAGCCCCAGCATTTT.